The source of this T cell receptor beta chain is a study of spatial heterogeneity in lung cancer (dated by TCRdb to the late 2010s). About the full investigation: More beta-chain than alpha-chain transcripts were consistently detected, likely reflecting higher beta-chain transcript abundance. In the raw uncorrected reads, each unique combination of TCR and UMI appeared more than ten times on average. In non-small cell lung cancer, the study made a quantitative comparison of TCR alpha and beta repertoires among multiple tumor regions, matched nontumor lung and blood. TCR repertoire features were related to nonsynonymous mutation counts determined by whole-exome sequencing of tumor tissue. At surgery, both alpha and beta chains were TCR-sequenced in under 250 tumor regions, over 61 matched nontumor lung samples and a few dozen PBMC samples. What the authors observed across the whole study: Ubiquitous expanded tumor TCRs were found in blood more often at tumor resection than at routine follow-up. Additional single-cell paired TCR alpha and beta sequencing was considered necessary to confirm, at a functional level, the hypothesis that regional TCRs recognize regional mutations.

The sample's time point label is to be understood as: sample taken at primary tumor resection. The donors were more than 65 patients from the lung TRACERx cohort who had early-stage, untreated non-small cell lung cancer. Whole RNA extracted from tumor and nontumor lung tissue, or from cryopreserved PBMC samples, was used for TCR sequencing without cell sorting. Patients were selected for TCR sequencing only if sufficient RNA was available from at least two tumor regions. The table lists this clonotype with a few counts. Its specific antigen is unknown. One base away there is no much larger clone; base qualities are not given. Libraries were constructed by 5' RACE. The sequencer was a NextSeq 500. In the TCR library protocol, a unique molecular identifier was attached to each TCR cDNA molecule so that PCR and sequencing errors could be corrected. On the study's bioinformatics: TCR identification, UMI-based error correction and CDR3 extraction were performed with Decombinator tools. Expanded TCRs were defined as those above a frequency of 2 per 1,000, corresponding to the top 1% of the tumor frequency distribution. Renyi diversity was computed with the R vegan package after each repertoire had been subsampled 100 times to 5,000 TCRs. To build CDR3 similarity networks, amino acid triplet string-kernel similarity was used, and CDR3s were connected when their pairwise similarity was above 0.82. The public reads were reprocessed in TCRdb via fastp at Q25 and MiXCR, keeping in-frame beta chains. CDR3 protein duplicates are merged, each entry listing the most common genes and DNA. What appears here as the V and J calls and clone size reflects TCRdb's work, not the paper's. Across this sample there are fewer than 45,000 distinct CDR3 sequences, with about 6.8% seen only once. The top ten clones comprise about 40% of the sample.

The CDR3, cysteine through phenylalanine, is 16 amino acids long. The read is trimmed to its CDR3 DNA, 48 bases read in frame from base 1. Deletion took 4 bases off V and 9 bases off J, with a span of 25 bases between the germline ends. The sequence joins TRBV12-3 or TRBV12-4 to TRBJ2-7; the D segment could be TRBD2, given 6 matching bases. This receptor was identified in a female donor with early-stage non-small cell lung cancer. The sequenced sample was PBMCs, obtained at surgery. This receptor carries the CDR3 CASSSFPLAIPEAQYF. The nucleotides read TGTGCCAGCAGTTCCTTTCCCCTAGCGATCCCCGAGGCGCAGTACTTC.